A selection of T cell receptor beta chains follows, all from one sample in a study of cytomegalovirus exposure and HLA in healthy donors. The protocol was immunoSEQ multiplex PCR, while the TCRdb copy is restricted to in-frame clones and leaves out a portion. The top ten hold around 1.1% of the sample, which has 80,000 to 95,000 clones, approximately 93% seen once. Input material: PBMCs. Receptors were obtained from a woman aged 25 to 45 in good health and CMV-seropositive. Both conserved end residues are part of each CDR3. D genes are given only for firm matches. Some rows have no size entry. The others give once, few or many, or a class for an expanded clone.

CASSLASTGGGTDTQYF,TGTGCCAGCAGCTTAGCATCGACTGGGGGCGGTACAGATACGCAGTATTTT,TRBV7-2,NA,TRBJ2-3,NA,17
CASSFPGLNEQFF,TGTGCCAGCAGCTTTCCAGGTCTCAATGAGCAGTTCTTC,TRBV5-6,NA,TRBJ2-1,NA,13
CASPGLASVEQYF,TGCGCCAGTCCGGGACTAGCGTCGGTCGAGCAGTACTTC,TRBV10-1,once,TRBJ2-7,TRBD2,13
CASSRKTDQPQHF,TGTGCCAGCAGCAGAAAAACAGACCAGCCCCAGCATTTT,TRBV21-1,NA,TRBJ1-5,NA,13
CSVGQAPTFYGYTF,TGCAGCGTTGGACAAGCACCAACCTTCTATGGCTACACCTTC,TRBV29-1,NA,TRBJ1-2,NA,14
CASSWTSGNTGELFF,TGTGCCAGCAGCTGGACTAGCGGAAACACCGGGGAGCTGTTTTTT,TRBV7-8,NA,TRBJ2-2,TRBD2,15
CAISESASLETQYF,TGTGCCATCAGTGAGTCCGCTAGCTTAGAGACCCAGTACTTC,TRBV10-3,NA,TRBJ2-5,NA,14
CASSYSGTGGSEQYF,TGTGCCAGCAGTTACTCGGGGACAGGGGGCAGCGAGCAGTACTTC,TRBV6-6,NA,TRBJ2-7,TRBD1,15
CASSLQMNTEAFF,TGTGCCAGCAGTTTACAGATGAACACTGAAGCTTTCTTT,TRBV6-5,NA,TRBJ1-1,NA,13
CATSRDRIDIYEQYF,TGTGCCACCAGCAGAGATCGGATCGACATCTACGAGCAGTACTTC,TRBV15,NA,TRBJ2-7,NA,15
CASSPGGRMIAGELFF,TGTGCCAGCTCACCCGGGGGGCGGATGATCGCCGGGGAGCTGTTTTTT,TRBV18,NA,TRBJ2-2,NA,16
CASSLELAGAGETQYF,TGTGCCAGCAGCTTAGAACTAGCGGGAGCCGGGGAGACCCAGTACTTC,TRBV11-2,NA,TRBJ2-5,TRBD2,16
CASSPGEQRLFF,TGCGCCAGCAGCCCCGGGGAGCAGCGATTGTTCTTC,TRBV5-1,NA,TRBJ2-1,NA,12
CASSELPGRSGNEQFF,TGTGCCAGCAGTGAACTTCCCGGGAGATCTGGGAATGAGCAGTTCTTC,TRBV2,NA,TRBJ2-1,NA,16
CASSLDLDEQYF,TGTGCCAGCAGCTTGGATCTTGACGAGCAGTACTTC,TRBV5-4,NA,TRBJ2-7,NA,12
CASSMGYREKLFF,TGTGCCAGTAGTATGGGTTACAGGGAAAAACTGTTTTTT,TRBV19,NA,TRBJ1-4,NA,13
CASSRWTAQDVDGYTF,TGCGCCAGCAGCCGCTGGACAGCGCAGGACGTCGATGGCTACACCTTC,TRBV4-1,NA,TRBJ1-2,NA,16
CASSISGQGVNYGYTF,TGTGCCAGTAGTATTAGCGGTCAAGGGGTCAACTATGGCTACACCTTC,TRBV19,NA,TRBJ1-2,NA,16
CASSDRRDTGETQYF,TGCGCCAGCAGCGACCGCCGGGACACGGGAGAGACCCAGTACTTC,TRBV4-3,NA,TRBJ2-5,NA,15
CASSLLRQYYGYTF,TGTGCCAGCAGTTTACTTCGACAGTACTATGGCTACACCTTC,TRBV28,NA,TRBJ1-2,NA,14
CASSLSGTAEAFF,TGTGCCAGCAGCCTTTCCGGGACAGCTGAAGCTTTCTTT,TRBV7-2,NA,TRBJ1-1,TRBD1,13
CASSLSRNNEQFF,TGTGCCAGCAGTTTATCGCGGAACAATGAGCAGTTCTTC,TRBV27,NA,TRBJ2-1,NA,13
CASSLSPMYQETQYF,TGTGCCAGCAGTTTATCCCCCATGTACCAAGAGACCCAGTACTTC,TRBV27,NA,TRBJ2-5,NA,15
CASSSGTGFEQYF,TGTGCCAGCAGTTCCGGGACAGGTTTCGAGCAGTACTTC,TRBV2,NA,TRBJ2-7,TRBD1,13
CASSMWLAGGRTDTQYF,TGTGCCAGTAGTATGTGGCTAGCGGGAGGACGGACGGATACGCAGTATTTT,TRBV19,NA,TRBJ2-3,TRBD2,17
CASSSRTKTYYNEQFF,TGTGCCAGCAGCTCCCGGACAAAAACCTATTACAATGAGCAGTTCTTC,TRBV5-6,NA,TRBJ2-1,NA,16
CASSLSMGSGRRGNEQFF,TGTGCCAGCAGTTTATCAATGGGTAGCGGGAGAAGGGGCAATGAGCAGTTCTTC,TRBV27,NA,TRBJ2-1,TRBD2,18
CASSHPGGALGYEQYF,TGTGCCAGCAGCCACCCGGGGGGCGCCTTAGGTTACGAGCAGTACTTC,TRBV14,NA,TRBJ2-7,NA,16
CASSYGQGDGYTF,TGTGCCAGCAGTTACGGGCAGGGGGACGGCTACACCTTC,TRBV6-6,NA,TRBJ1-2,TRBD1,13
CASSLWGGEEETQYF,TGTGCCAGCAGTTTATGGGGGGGGGAGGAAGAGACCCAGTACTTC,TRBV28,NA,TRBJ2-5,TRBD2,15